This TCR beta chain was obtained from a study of blood T cell repertoires in COVID-19 (dated by TCRdb to 2019 to 2021). For the wider study: Collaborator samples came from the United States, Italy and Spain and covered acute and convalescent phases of COVID-19. The dataset comprised deeply sampled blood TCRbeta repertoires from subjects exposed to, actively infected with, or recovered from COVID-19. The sample metadata nearly always contained a de-identified subject ID, COVID-19 status, age in years and sex. A freely available public database, intended as a resource for researchers studying the immune response to SARS-CoV-2, is where the repertoires were released. Samples were obtained from the ongoing ImmuneRACE study (first 160 participants) and from 950 to 1,500 subjects provided by 6 global collaborators. The material from the prospective study consisted of cDNA or gDNA derived from T cells, B-cell-depleted T cells, or PBMCs. Where available, HLA class I and class II types were obtained from metadata supplied by the sample provider rather than from assay-based typing.

General conclusions and limits of the study: Clinical and demographic metadata were provided uncurated, with the amount varying by source and participant.

The germline V gene specifies MGHRA as CDR1 and YSYEKL as CDR2. Trimming costs V 4 bases and J 0 bases, and their ends lie 10 bases apart. Reading from cysteine to phenylalanine, the CDR3 counts 16 amino acids. The DNA shown is the 48-base CDR3, in frame from base 1. TCRbeta CDR3 regions were amplified from genomic DNA using the immunoSEQ Assay, a bias-controlled multiplex PCR. On the authors' methods: Within the assay, amplification of reference gene primers was used to estimate how many nucleated cells each sample contained. To quantify the absolute abundance of each unique TCRbeta CDR3 rearrangement, sequence reads were collapsed and filtered. For each sample, productive Simpson clonality was calculated as the square root of Simpson's diversity index across productive rearrangements. TCRdb stores this immuneACCESS table with in-frame sequences only. Part of the clones is absent; in the studies checked, under half of the shortfall reflects unresolved V genes, and no reason is known for the rest. The V and J calls and clone size come from that table; D and trimming were worked out from the DNA. Recorded for this sample are about 250,000 clones; around 88% of them occurred a single time. The ten biggest clones cover around 6.6% of the sample.

A note on this clone: What this receptor recognizes is not known. Nothing much larger sits one base from this clone, and base qualities are not available.

At one collaborating source in Seattle, patients were enrolled during active infection and were followed longitudinally through the course of disease. Each collaborating institution followed its own protocols to collect whole blood in K2EDTA tubes. For TCRbeta analysis, collaborators shipped samples in one of three forms: frozen whole blood, isolated PBMCs, or DNA extracted from either of those sample types. The sequence was obtained from a woman in her thirties with COVID-19, enrolled during active disease. The V gene is TRBV4-1 and the J gene is TRBJ1-6; no D gene can be assigned with confidence. The sequenced sample was peripheral blood. CDR3 sequence: CASSLSLSSYNSPLHF. The DNA is TGCGCCAGCAGCCTAAGCCTGAGCTCCTATAATTCACCCCTCCACTTT.